One sample yielded the 13 T cell receptor beta chains listed below, sequenced in a study of response to subunit inactivated influenza vaccine. TCRdb recomputed calls from the RT-PCR reads with MiXCR, one row per CDR3 protein. The table shows 450,000 to 550,000 distinct CDR3 sequences, with about 25% occurring only once. Sequenced material: CD4+ T cells sorted from PBMCs, taken 4 to 6 days after vaccination. Every receptor here comes from a man aged 50 or older who received an inactivated influenza vaccine.

This chain links TRBV20-1 with TRBJ2-2; D is unclear. CDR1 is DFQATT, CDR2 SNEGSKA, per germline (reference sequence). V dropped 3 bases and J dropped 6 bases, with 8 bases sitting between them. The CDR3 runs to 12 residues. The CDR3 is CSARAMSGELFF. Here the CDR3 DNA reads TGCAGTGCTAGGGCAATGTCCGGGGAGCTGTTTTTT.

The chain links TRBV20-1 to TRBJ1-5; maybe TRBD1 (6 bases). Trimming shortened V by 6 bases and J by 2 bases, and 14 bases separated the two germline ends. In germline, CDR1 is DFQATT, CDR2 SNEGSKA (reference sequence). The CDR3 extends over 14 amino acids. CDR3 region: CSALAGAGNQPQHF. CDR3 sequence (DNA): TGCAGTGCCCTGGCGGGGGCCGGCAATCAGCCCCAGCATTTT.

This clonotype has more than one count but fewer than ten. The genes are TRBV12-3 or TRBV12-4 and TRBJ2-7; no reliable D call. CDR3 length: 15 residues. V lost 2 bases and J 1 base, leaving 12 bases between the germline ends. The CDR3 DNA reads as TGTGCCAGCAGTTTATTCTCTGGCAGGTCCTACGAGCAGTACTTC. Amino acids: CASSLFSGRSYEQYF.

This clonotype was detected a few times. The V gene is TRBV28, the J gene TRBJ2-3, with 10 bases aligning to TRBD2. Trimming took 4 bases from V and 2 from J; bases not matched to a gene: 3. Per the germline V gene, CDR1 is MDHEN and CDR2 is SYDVKM. CDR3 length equals 15 residues. The CDR3 DNA is TGTGCCAGCAGTTCTAGCGGGAGACTCACAGATACGCAGTATTTT. Translated: CASSSSGRLTDTQYF. Using reference TRBV28 and TRBJ2-3 for the parts outside the CDR3, the full variable domain is DVKVTQSSRYLVKRTGEKVFLECVQDMDHENMFWYRQDPGLGLRLIYFSYDVKMKEKGDIPEGYSVSREKKERFSLILESASTNQTSMYLCASSSSGRLTDTQYFGPGTRLTVL.

The rearrangement uses TRBV25-1 and TRBJ2-1, with TRBD1 matching 12 bases. The trim removed 6 bases at V and 10 bases at J, leaving 10 bases unmatched. This CDR3 has 15 residues. Germline V gives CDR1 MGHDK, CDR2 SYGVNS. CDR3 sequence (DNA): TGTGCCAGCAGACACCGGGACAGGGGGCTCAGCGAGCAGTTCTTC. Amino acid sequence: CASRHRDRGLSEQFF.

V gene TRBV30 combines with J gene TRBJ2-3, with 9 bases fitting TRBD2. This CDR3 is 14 amino acids long. V was pared by 2 bases and J by 1 base, with 1 base of the junction left unmatched. Germline CDR1 is GTSNPN and CDR2 is SVGIG (reference sequence). The CDR3 sequence is CAWSQRGGTDTQYF. CDR3 bases: TGTGCCTGGAGTCAGCGGGGGGGCACAGATACGCAGTATTTT.

The chain has TRBV21-1 and TRBJ2-7; no DNA check was done on the table's D call, TRBD1. TRBV21-1 is a pseudogene locus. The CDR3 consists of 16 residues. Written as DNA, the CDR3 is TGTGCCAGCAGCCCTCCCGGGACAGGGGGATCCTACGAGCAGTACTTC. This translates into CASSPPGTGGSYEQYF.

This clonotype was counted only a few times. This chain links TRBV2 with TRBJ2-7; 7 positions agree with TRBD1. This CDR3 is built from 13 residues. Germline trimming cut 2 bases from V and 4 bases from J; bases unmatched to any gene: 2. Germline V gene data show CDR1 as SNHLY and CDR2 as FYNNEI. The CDR3: CASSEIRGYEQYF. The CDR3, as DNA: TGTGCCAGCAGTGAAATCAGGGGGTACGAGCAGTACTTC.

This clonotype was counted between two and nine times. V and J are TRBV5-1 and TRBJ1-1; TRBD1 matches 8 bases. The CDR3 spans 15 residues. Per germline, CDR1 SGHRS and CDR2 YFSETQ. V was clipped by 0 bases and J by 8 bases; unmatched bases: 9. CDR3 in DNA: TGCGCCAGCAGCTTGGGGGCCGGGCCAGGGGGCGAAGCTTTCTTT. Translated, it gives CASSLGAGPGGEAFF.

This clonotype was picked up a small number of times. The chain is built from TRBV3-1 and TRBJ2-7; D might be TRBD1 or TRBD2, each matching 5 bases. With 1 base removed from V and 4 bases from J, the gap between germline ends came to 14 bases. Germline loops: CDR1 LGHDT, CDR2 YNNKEL (reference sequence). The CDR3 spans 15 residues. CDR3 DNA sequence: TGTGCCAGCAGCCAAGGGTCTGGGGGATTGTACGAGCAGTACTTC. Its protein product is CASSQGSGGLYEQYF.

J is TRBJ2-7 and V is TRBV10-3; maybe TRBD2 (5 bases). This CDR3 has 14 residues. Germline assignment: CDR1 ENHRY and CDR2 SYGVKD. V was shortened by 2 bases and J by 2 bases, with 10 bases between the two germline ends. CDR3 nucleotide sequence: TGTGCCATCAGTGAGCGGGGTACCACCTACGAGCAGTACTTC. Amino acid sequence: CAISERGTTYEQYF.

This clonotype was counted between two and nine times. The chain recombines TRBV7-2 with TRBJ1-5, with D uncertain. The CDR3 extends over 16 amino acids. V was clipped by 1 base and J by 4 bases, with 14 bases between them. The germline V gene encodes CDR1 SGHTA and CDR2 FQGNSA. The CDR3 region is CASSLGYGLRNQPQHF. In DNA form, the CDR3 reads TGTGCCAGCAGCTTAGGATACGGGCTTCGTAATCAGCCCCAGCATTTT.

This clonotype was picked up a small number of times. The chain joins TRBV10-3 to TRBJ1-6; tentative D call: TRBD1 (6 bases). Germline V gene data show CDR1 as ENHRY and CDR2 as SYGVKD. The CDR3 length is 14 residues. Trimming cost V 6 bases and J 8 bases, with 14 bases left between them. In DNA, the CDR3 is TGTGCCATCAGAAGACAGGCTCCGGATTCACCCCTCCACTTT. Translated, it gives CAIRRQAPDSPLHF.